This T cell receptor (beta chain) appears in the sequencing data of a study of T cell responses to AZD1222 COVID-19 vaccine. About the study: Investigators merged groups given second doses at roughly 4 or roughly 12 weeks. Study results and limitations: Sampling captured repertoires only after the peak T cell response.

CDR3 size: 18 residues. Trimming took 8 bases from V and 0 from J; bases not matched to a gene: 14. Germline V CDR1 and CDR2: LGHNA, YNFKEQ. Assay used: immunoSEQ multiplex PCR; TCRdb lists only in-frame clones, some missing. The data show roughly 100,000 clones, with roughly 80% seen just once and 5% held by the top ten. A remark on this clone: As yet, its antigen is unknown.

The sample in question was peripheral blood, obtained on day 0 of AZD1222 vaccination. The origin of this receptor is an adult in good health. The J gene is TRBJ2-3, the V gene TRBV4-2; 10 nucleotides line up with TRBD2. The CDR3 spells CASGGASGGLFSTDTQYF. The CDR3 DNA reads TGTGCCAGCGGTGGGGCTAGCGGGGGCCTATTTAGCACAGATACGCAGTATTTT.